The sequence of this T cell receptor beta chain was determined in a study of early T cells in non-severe SARS-CoV-2 infection. This clonotype was found many times. Its antigen is currently unknown. CDR1 is DFQATT and CDR2 is SNEGSKA in the germline V gene (reference sequence). The CDR3 contains 14 residues. Unique molecular identifiers were affixed to single, distinct cDNA molecules. TCRdb re-called the 5' RACE reads with MiXCR, one entry per CDR3 protein. The profile shows about 92,000 distinct CDR3 sequences, around 13% of them singletons. The study's findings and limits: VDJdb matching skewed toward anti-spike CD8 responses, missing private and CD4 specificities.

Material: whole blood. V gene TRBV20-1 combines with J gene TRBJ2-1; tentative D call: TRBD2 (5 bases). This sequence was found in an adult who was a healthcare worker with PCR-confirmed SARS-CoV-2 infection or an uninfected control (not recorded which). CDR3 bases: TGCAGCTCTCGGGATGGGGAAAACTACAATGAGCAGTTCTTC. It encodes CSSRDGENYNEQFF.